One sample yielded the 15 T cell receptor beta chains listed below, sequenced in a study of shared clonotypes between healthy human individuals. The data were produced by immunoSEQ multiplex PCR, yet TCRdb's version contains in-frame clones alone and is incomplete. The sample yields around 2.5 million clones, over 85% seen once. The sequencing input was naive CD4+ T cells from PBMCs. Subset meaning: CD45RA+ positively selected. The receptors here all came from a man aged 18 to 29 in good health. Some clones in this sample may be carry-over from other donors' samples.

J is TRBJ2-2 and V is TRBV7-9; a possible D gene is TRBD2 (6 bases). The CDR3 consists of 16 residues. Trimming stripped 6 bases from V and 5 bases from J, with 19 bases between. Germline CDR1 reads SEHNR; CDR2 reads FQNEAQ (reference sequence). DNA of the CDR3: TGTGCCAGCAGACAATCAGGAGGGCGCGTAACCGGGGAGCTGTTTTTT. Its protein is CASRQSGGRVTGELFF.

The chain joins TRBV29-1 to TRBJ2-2; D is unresolved. This CDR3 has 11 residues. Germline assignment: CDR1 SQVTM and CDR2 ANQGSEA. V dropped 4 bases and J dropped 5 bases, with 5 bases sitting between them. CDR3 in amino acids: CSVGRTGELFF. In DNA, the CDR3 is TGCAGCGTTGGAAGGACCGGGGAGCTGTTTTTT.

V and J are TRBV7-2 and TRBJ2-1; TRBD2 matches at 14 bases. The CDR3 runs to 15 residues. The V and J ends lost 5 bases and 7 bases, in that order; junction bases with no gene match: 4. Germline assignment: CDR1 SGHTA and CDR2 FQGNSA. The CDR3 DNA is TGTGCCAGCAGCAGCTGGACTAGCGGGAGGAATGAGCAGTTCTTC. Its protein product is CASSSWTSGRNEQFF.

The chain is built from TRBV28 and TRBJ1-4; no definite D call. This CDR3 is 14 amino acids long. Germline loops: CDR1 MDHEN, CDR2 SYDVKM. V lost 8 bases and J 0 bases, leaving 10 bases between the germline ends. The CDR3 bases are TGTGCCAGCGGAAGGGTAGCAACTAATGAAAAACTGTTTTTT. Protein product: CASGRVATNEKLFF.

The chain uses TRBV6-1 and TRBJ2-7; D possibly uses TRBD1 or TRBD2 (5 bases each). The length of the CDR3 is 15 residues. Germline values: CDR1 MNHNS, CDR2 SASEGT. The V and J ends lost 10 bases and 3 bases respectively, with 22 bases between them. CDR3: CATLSGDAGGYEQYF. For the CDR3, the DNA is TGTGCCACCCTGTCCGGGGACGCGGGCGGCTACGAGCAGTACTTC.

The V and J genes are TRBV4-2 and TRBJ2-5; 7 bases are a match to TRBD1. Trimming removed 4 bases from V and 5 bases from J; junction bases left unmatched: 16. Germline V gene sequence: CDR1 LGHNA, CDR2 YNFKEQ. The CDR3 sequence is 17 residues long. CDR3 amino acids: CASSLPTGMVSSETQYF. The CDR3 nucleotides are TGTGCCAGCAGCCTGCCGACAGGGATGGTGTCAAGTGAGACCCAGTACTTC.

This chain uses TRBV5-1 with TRBJ2-1; 9 bases fit TRBD2. This CDR3 region has 15 residues. The trim removed 3 bases at V and 6 bases at J, leaving 7 bases unmatched. Germline V gene sequence: CDR1 SGHRS, CDR2 YFSETQ. CDR3 in amino acids: CASSSGTSTSNEQFF. DNA for the CDR3: TGCGCCAGCAGCTCCGGGACTAGCACCAGCAATGAGCAGTTCTTC.

This chain connects TRBV28 to TRBJ1-6; unclear D gene. This CDR3 comprises 15 residues. Germline-derived CDR1 and CDR2 are MDHEN and SYDVKM. The V gene lost 9 bases and the J gene lost 0 bases, with 12 bases spanning the gap. The DNA of the CDR3 is TGTGCCAGTTCGGTAACCAGCTCCTATAATTCACCCCTCCACTTT. It is translated as CASSVTSSYNSPLHF.

J is TRBJ2-7 and V is TRBV18, with 7 positions matching TRBD2. From germline, CDR1 is KGHSH and CDR2 LQKENI. V lost 3 bases to trimming and J lost 1 base; unmatched junction nucleotides: 9. CDR3 length equals 16 residues. The CDR3 DNA follows: TGTGCCAGCTCACCTCAAGGCACAGCGGGATCCTACGAGCAGTACTTC. It is translated as CASSPQGTAGSYEQYF.

This chain joins TRBV9 and TRBJ2-7; 10 nucleotides agree with TRBD1. The CDR3 loop spans 15 amino acids. With V trimmed by 8 bases and J by 5 bases, 13 bases remained unmatched. The V gene's germline CDR1 is SGDLS and CDR2 YYNGEE. The CDR3 sequence is CASSPRDRGTHEQYF. CDR3 nucleotide sequence: TGTGCCAGTTCCCCCCGGGACAGGGGAACCCACGAGCAGTACTTC.

Note on this clone: Distinct nucleotide sequences in the sample also encode this CDR3. V gene TRBV5-1 combines with J gene TRBJ2-7; unclear D gene. Germline-derived CDR1 and CDR2 are SGHRS and YFSETQ. Deletions cut 0 bases from V and 1 base from J, with 8 bases between. The CDR3 sequence is 14 residues long. The CDR3 is CASSLGSPSYEQYF. The CDR3 DNA reads TGCGCCAGCAGCTTGGGGTCCCCTTCCTACGAGCAGTACTTC.

The genes are TRBV5-1 and TRBJ1-1, with 8 positions matching TRBD1. This CDR3 contains 15 residues. The ends lost 4 bases at V and 5 bases at J; junction bases unmatched: 10. Germline CDR1 SGHRS, CDR2 YFSETQ. CDR3: CASSRTGMEGTEAFF. The DNA for the CDR3 is TGCGCCAGCAGCCGGACAGGGATGGAGGGAACTGAAGCTTTCTTT.

The J gene is TRBJ1-1, the V gene TRBV19; D call uncertain. Looked up from germline, CDR1 is LNHDA and CDR2 is SQIVND (reference sequence). This CDR3 is 14 amino acids long. Trimming cost V 7 bases and J 1 base, with 13 bases left between them. The CDR3: CASKMSQPNTEAFF. The CDR3, as DNA: TGTGCCAGTAAAATGAGCCAGCCGAACACTGAAGCTTTCTTT.

The chain couples TRBV7-9 to TRBJ1-1; D perhaps matches TRBD1 (5 bases). The V end was cut by 1 base, the J end by 4 bases, with 10 bases between. Germline-derived CDR1 and CDR2 are SEHNR and FQNEAQ (reference sequence). This CDR3 has 14 amino acids. CDR3 sequence reads: CASSLEWGGTEAFF. CDR3 DNA sequence: TGTGCCAGCAGCTTAGAATGGGGGGGCACTGAAGCTTTCTTT.

The chain joins TRBV6-5 to TRBJ2-5; possibly TRBD1 for D (7 bases). With the DNA end fitting TRBJ2-7 better, the J assignment may be wrong. Germline assignment: CDR1 MNHEY and CDR2 SVGAGI. CDR3 length: 15 amino acids. CDR3: CASSIPRGRGVEQYF. CDR3 nucleotides: TGTGCCAGCAGTATCCCCCGGGGCAGGGGGGTCGAGCAGTACTTC.